The next 6 T cell receptor beta chains were all read from a single sample in a study of T cell repertoires in cytomegalovirus infection. TCRdb recomputed calls from the reads with MiXCR, one row per CDR3 protein. This sample has around 310,000 distinct CDR3 sequences, with almost 30% found just once. No antigen has been identified for these receptors. The starting material was cultured PBMCs, obtained from culture after CMV antigen stimulation. All receptors derive from a human donor in good health (CMV status not recorded). Some clones in this sample may be carry-over from other donors' samples.

The chain uses TRBV27 and TRBJ2-1, with D tentatively TRBD1 or TRBD2 (6 bases each). In germline, CDR1 is MNHEY, CDR2 SMNVEV (reference sequence). The length of the CDR3 is 16 residues. The V and J ends lost 6 bases and 2 bases respectively, with 17 bases between them. The CDR3 protein is CASSLILGGTYNEQFF. The DNA of the CDR3 is TGTGCCAGCAGCCTTATCTTGGGGGGCACCTACAATGAGCAGTTCTTC.

This clonotype was found a few times. The V call is TRBV3-1, the J call TRBJ1-1; TRBD1 might be the D (6 bases). The V and J ends lost 3 bases and 8 bases respectively, with 10 bases between them. The germline gives CDR1 LGHDT, CDR2 YNNKEL (reference sequence). CDR3 length: 12 amino acids. CDR3 in amino acids: CASSHAGTEAFF. The CDR3 DNA sequence: TGTGCCAGCAGCCACGCCGGGACAGAAGCTTTCTTT.

This clonotype occurred a few times. The rearrangement joins TRBV28 to TRBJ2-5; possible D gene TRBD1, 6 bases. V gave up 7 bases and J gave up 2 bases, with 17 bases separating them. Looked up from germline, CDR1 is MDHEN and CDR2 is SYDVKM. The CDR3 loop spans 15 amino acids. CDR3 sequence: CASTPTPGEQETQYF. The CDR3 DNA reads as TGTGCCAGCACGCCCACGCCAGGGGAACAAGAGACCCAGTACTTC.

The chain is built from TRBV3-1 and TRBJ2-7; TRBD1 aligns across 8 bases. The V and J ends lost 1 base and 2 bases, in that order; junction bases with no gene match: 4. CDR3 length: 15 amino acids. Per germline, CDR1 LGHDT and CDR2 YNNKEL (reference sequence). This chain's CDR3 is CASSQADRGAYEQYF. In nucleotides, the CDR3 is TGTGCCAGCAGCCAAGCCGACAGGGGAGCCTACGAGCAGTACTTC.

V usage is TRBV5-1 and J usage is TRBJ1-1; D is possibly TRBD1 (6 bases). Between the trimmed V and J ends, which lost 1 base and 5 bases, there was a span of 9 bases. Germline assignment: CDR1 SGHRS and CDR2 YFSETQ. The CDR3 runs 13 residues. CDR3 region: CASSLMQGTEAFF. The CDR3 DNA sequence: TGCGCCAGCAGCTTGATGCAGGGGACTGAAGCTTTCTTT.

This chain connects TRBV7-2 to TRBJ2-5, with no clear D. Germline CDR1 and CDR2: SGHTA and FQGNSA. Trimming cost V 5 bases and J 0 bases, with 7 bases left between them. The CDR3 spans 13 residues. The CDR3 reads CASSTRDQETQYF. CDR3 DNA: TGTGCCAGCAGCACCCGGGACCAAGAGACCCAGTACTTC.